Sequencing of this T cell receptor (beta chain) was carried out in a study of blood T cell repertoires in COVID-19. Looking at the study overall: COVID-19 samples from acute and convalescent phases originated in the United States, Italy and Spain. PBMCs, B-cell-depleted T cells, or T cells were the source of the cDNA or gDNA that made up the material.

This clone was recorded once. Source study methods: How many nucleated cells were present was estimated from reference gene primer amplification. Some clones are missing from TCRdb's copy, which holds only in-frame ones; the method was immunoSEQ multiplex PCR. For V, J and clone size, that table is used; D and trimming come from the DNA. The sample contains some 290,000 clones, approximately 81% of which appear only once. The specimen sequenced was peripheral blood. The receptor was isolated from a woman aged 55-69 years with active or convalescent COVID-19.

The CDR3 nucleotides read TGTGCCATCAGTGAGTCTTGGACTAGCGGGGAATGGCATGAGCAGTTCTTC. This codes for CAISESWTSGEWHEQFF. The chain uses TRBV10-3 and TRBJ2-1; 12 bases map to TRBD2. This CDR3 has 17 amino acids. V was clipped by 0 bases and J by 8 bases; unmatched bases: 8. CDR1 ENHRY and CDR2 SYGVKD come from the germline V gene.